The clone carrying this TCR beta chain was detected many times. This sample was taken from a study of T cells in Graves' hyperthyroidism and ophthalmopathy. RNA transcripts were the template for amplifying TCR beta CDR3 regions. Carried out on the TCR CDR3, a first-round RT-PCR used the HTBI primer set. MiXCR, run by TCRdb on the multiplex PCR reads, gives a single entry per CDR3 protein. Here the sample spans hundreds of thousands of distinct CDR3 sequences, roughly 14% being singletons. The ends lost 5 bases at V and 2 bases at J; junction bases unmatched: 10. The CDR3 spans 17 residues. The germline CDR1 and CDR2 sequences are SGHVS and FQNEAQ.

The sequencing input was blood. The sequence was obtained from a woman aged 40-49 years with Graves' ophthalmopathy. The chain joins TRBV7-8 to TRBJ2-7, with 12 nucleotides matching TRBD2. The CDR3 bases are TGTGCCAGCAGCCCCAGGCCTAGCGGGAGGGCGGCCTACGAGCAGTACTTC. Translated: CASSPRPSGRAAYEQYF.